The sequence of this T cell receptor (beta chain) was determined in a study of T cell clones after liver transplantation. Assay used: immunoSEQ multiplex PCR; TCRdb lists only in-frame clones, some missing. There are about 16,000 clones in the sample; approximately 86% occur only once, and under 30% lies in the top ten. The length of the CDR3 is 13 residues. Trimming cost V 4 bases and J 6 bases, with 9 bases left between them. Germline CDR1 MGHRA, CDR2 YSYEKL. Sample: CD8+ T cells from blood, taken around 48 months after liver transplant. The sequence was obtained from a human patient who received a liver transplant. The graft donor may account for some of the T cells. This chain uses TRBV4-1 with TRBJ2-2; D gene uncertain. CDR3 residues: CASSLYGAGELFF. CDR3 nucleotide sequence: TGCGCCAGCAGCCTCTATGGCGCCGGGGAGCTGTTTTTT.